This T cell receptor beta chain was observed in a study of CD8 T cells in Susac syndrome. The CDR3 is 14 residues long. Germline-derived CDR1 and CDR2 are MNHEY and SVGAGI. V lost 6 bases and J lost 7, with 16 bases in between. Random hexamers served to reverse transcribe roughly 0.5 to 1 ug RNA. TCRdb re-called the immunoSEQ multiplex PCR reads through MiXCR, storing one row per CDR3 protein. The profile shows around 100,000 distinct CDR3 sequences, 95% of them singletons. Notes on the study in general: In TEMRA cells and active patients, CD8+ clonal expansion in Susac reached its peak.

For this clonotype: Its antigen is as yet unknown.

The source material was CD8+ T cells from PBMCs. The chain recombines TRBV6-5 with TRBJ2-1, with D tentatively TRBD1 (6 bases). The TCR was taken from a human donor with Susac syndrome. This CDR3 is CASRRDNSWNEQFF. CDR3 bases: TGTGCCAGCAGACGGGACAATTCTTGGAATGAGCAGTTCTTC.